A single sample gave rise to the 17 T cell receptor beta chains below, sequenced in a study of immune heterogeneity within non-small cell lung tumors. Amplification of TCR beta CDR3 was performed by multiplex PCR with 32 V and 13 J primers. TCRdb passed the multiplex PCR reads through MiXCR, listing each CDR3 protein once. The data show 30,000 to 40,000 distinct CDR3 sequences, with less than 35% seen just once and around 4.1% held by the top ten. Template material comprised bulk tumor genomic DNA at 500 to 650 ng per sample. From each primary tumor, several far-apart biopsies were obtained during surgery. These patients got curative surgery after being newly diagnosed with untreated non-small cell lung cancer. Sequencing was done on a sample of lung tumor tissue. The receptors stem from a man aged 40-50 years with non-small cell lung cancer.

This clonotype was recorded at least ten times. The chain links TRBV20-1 to TRBJ2-2; D gene unclear. The CDR3 totals 13 residues. Germline lookup yields CDR1 DFQATT and CDR2 SNEGSKA (reference sequence). Trimming stripped 7 bases from V and 2 bases from J, with 11 bases between. The CDR3 spells CSVGGSNTGELFF. The CDR3 DNA is TGCAGTGTGGGCGGATCTAACACCGGGGAGCTGTTTTTT.

As concerns this clonotype: This may arise from a read error, as a much more abundant clone is one base away. The V gene is TRBV19, the J gene TRBJ1-5; D perhaps matches TRBD1 (5 bases). Per the germline V gene, CDR1 is LNHDA and CDR2 is SQIVND (reference sequence). The CDR3 covers 15 residues. V lost 7 bases, J lost 6 bases, and 19 bases lay in between. The CDR3 bases are TGTGCCAGTACCGTTCGGACATGGGTGAGTCAGCCCCAGCATTTT. It translates to CASTVRTWVSQPQHF.

Comments on this clonotype: A much larger clone differs from this one at a single base, so this may be a read error. J is TRBJ2-1 and V is TRBV5-1; 9 bases fit TRBD2. The germline CDR1 and CDR2 sequences are SGHRS and YFSETQ. CDR3 length: 14 amino acids. The CDR3 bases are TGCGCCAGCGGGAGAGGCGGGAGGGCCCATGAGCTGTTCTTC. Amino acids: CASGRGGRAHELFF.

This chain joins TRBV4-2 and TRBJ2-1; 14 bases line up with TRBD2. Germline CDR1 LGHNA, CDR2 YNFKEQ. CDR3 length: 20 residues. V gave up 1 base and J gave up 2 bases; unmatched junction bases: 10. The CDR3 DNA is TGTGCCAGCAGCCAAGGGGCGGGGACTAGCGGGAGTATTGCCTACAATGAGCAGTTCTTC. Amino acid sequence: CASSQGAGTSGSIAYNEQFF.

This clonotype was seen many times. This chain links TRBV6-1 with TRBJ2-7, with 8 bases lining up with TRBD1. Losses at the gene ends were 1 base for V and 0 bases for J; bases not matched to a gene: 2. CDR3 length: 15 amino acids. Germline V CDR1 and CDR2: MNHNS, SASEGT. The DNA of the CDR3 is TGTGCCAGCAGTGAAGGGGGGACAGGCTCCTACGAGCAGTACTTC. It translates to CASSEGGTGSYEQYF.

The chain uses TRBV7-9 and TRBJ2-5; D possibly corresponds to TRBD2 (5 bases). From germline, CDR1 is SEHNR and CDR2 FQNEAQ (reference sequence). The CDR3 sequence is 13 residues long. Trimming took 3 bases from V and 5 from J, leaving 10 bases between them. The CDR3, as DNA: TGTGCCAGCAGCTTGTCTAGCTGGGAGACCCAGTACTTC. This gives the protein CASSLSSWETQYF.

This clonotype was observed a handful of times. The chain carries TRBV6-1 and TRBJ2-2; 8 nucleotides line up with TRBD2. This CDR3 contains 16 residues. The trim removed 7 bases at V and 4 bases at J, leaving 11 bases unmatched. Germline-derived CDR1 and CDR2 are MNHNS and SASEGT. CDR3: CASNKGAGVSTGELFF. The CDR3 region has the DNA TGTGCCAGCAATAAAGGAGCGGGAGTATCCACCGGGGAGCTGTTTTTT.

This clonotype was picked up a small number of times. This sequence joins TRBV7-2 and TRBJ2-3; a weak D match, TRBD1 (5 bases). The CDR3 has 14 residues. V was cut by 3 bases and J by 10 bases, with 17 bases left in between. Looked up from germline, CDR1 is SGHTA and CDR2 is FQGNSA. In nucleotides, the CDR3 is TGTGCCAGCAGCTTCACCCTCAGGGCGGATCCGCAGTATTTT. Translation gives CASSFTLRADPQYF.

This clonotype has a handful of counts. The gene calls are TRBV28 and TRBJ1-1; tentative D call: TRBD1 (5 bases). The V end lost 5 bases, the J end lost 4 bases, and 14 bases lay between the germline ends. The germline V gene encodes CDR1 MDHEN and CDR2 SYDVKM. The CDR3 contains 14 residues. For the CDR3, the DNA is TGTGCCAGCAGTCATCCATCGAGGGGCACTGAAGCTTTCTTT. Residues: CASSHPSRGTEAFF.

V gene TRBV11-2 combines with J gene TRBJ1-3; tentative D call: TRBD1 (6 bases). V gave up 2 bases and J gave up 0 bases, with 17 bases separating them. CDR1 is SGHAT, CDR2 FQNNGV, per germline. The CDR3 covers 18 residues. The CDR3 sequence is CASSLSHGQPSSGNTIYF. In DNA, the CDR3 is TGTGCCAGCAGCTTAAGCCATGGACAGCCGAGCTCTGGAAACACCATATATTTT.

This clonotype was found many times. This rearrangement joins TRBV27 to TRBJ1-2, with 9 bases lining up with TRBD1. V gave up 5 bases and J gave up 6 bases; unmatched junction bases: 13. The CDR3 contains 16 residues. Germline lookup yields CDR1 MNHEY and CDR2 SMNVEV (reference sequence). The CDR3 nucleotides are TGTGCCAGCAGTCCATATTACAGGGGGCGTAGTCATGGCTACACCTTC. The encoded protein is CASSPYYRGRSHGYTF.

This chain uses TRBV7-3 with TRBJ2-2; 8 nucleotides line up with TRBD2. The CDR3 extends over 18 amino acids. With V trimmed by 4 bases and J by 5 bases, 15 bases remained unmatched. Per germline, CDR1 SGHTA and CDR2 FQGTGA. CDR3 sequence: CASSSGRIAGSRTGELFF. In nucleotides, the CDR3 is TGTGCCAGCAGCTCAGGAAGAATAGCGGGATCTAGGACCGGGGAGCTGTTTTTT. Supplemented by reference TRBV7-3 and TRBJ2-2, the full variable domain reads GAGVSQTPSNKVTEKGKYVELRCDPISGHTALYWYRQSLGQGPEFLIYFQGTGAADDSGLPNDRFFAVRPEGSVSTLKIQRTERGDSAVYLCASSSGRIAGSRTGELFFGEGSRLTVL.

This clonotype has at least ten counts. The V and J genes are TRBV20-1 and TRBJ1-6, with D hard to call. Trimming pared 3 bases from V and 6 bases from J, leaving 12 bases between. CDR3 length equals 14 residues. Germline V lookup: CDR1 DFQATT, CDR2 SNEGSKA (reference sequence). Here the CDR3 reads CSASLARANSPLHF. The CDR3 bases are TGCAGTGCTAGTCTGGCTAGAGCTAATTCACCCCTCCACTTT.

This clonotype was seen at least ten times. This sequence joins TRBV28 and TRBJ2-6; TRBD2 matches 7 bases. Per germline, CDR1 MDHEN and CDR2 SYDVKM. J lost 4 bases, V lost 5 bases, and 14 bases had no gene match. CDR3 length equals 18 residues. The CDR3 coding sequence is TGTGCCAGCAGTCGCGCCCTGGGTGGGGGGGACGGGGCCAACGTCCTGACTTTC. It yields the protein CASSRALGGGDGANVLTF.

The sample holds one count of this clonotype. Given a much more abundant clone one base away, this may be a read error. The chain carries TRBV10-3 and TRBJ1-5; 7 nucleotides align to TRBD1. CDR1 is ENHRY and CDR2 is SYGVKD in the germline V gene. This CDR3 is 16 amino acids long. The CDR3 region is CAISDGQALSNQPHHF. For the CDR3, the DNA is TGTGCCATCAGTGACGGACAGGCCCTCAGCAATCAGCCCCATCATTTT.

This chain connects TRBV7-2 to TRBJ2-1; D ambiguous. The CDR3 loop spans 13 amino acids. The ends were cut back, 5 bases at V and 7 bases at J, with 12 bases in the middle. The germline gives CDR1 SGHTA, CDR2 FQGNSA. CDR3 bases: TGTGCCAGCAGCGAGGTCCCCGGGAATGAGCAGTTCTTC. Translation gives CASSEVPGNEQFF.

This clonotype has more than one count but fewer than ten. J is TRBJ2-3 and V is TRBV29-1; D gene uncertain. Trimming took off 6 bases at V and 1 base at J, with 8 bases between the two ends. Germline V gene lookup returns CDR1 SQVTM and CDR2 ANQGSEA. The CDR3 spans 12 residues. The CDR3: CSVPRGTDTQYF. CDR3 coding DNA: TGCAGCGTACCAAGGGGCACAGATACGCAGTATTTT.